This entry lists 18 T cell receptor beta chains sequenced from one sample in a study of blood T cells in healthy people across ages. Sample-barcoded 5' priming and a J-beta primer mix drove a second PCR of roughly 6 to 12 cycles. TCRdb reprocessed the 5' RACE reads via MiXCR and lists one record per CDR3 protein. In the table there are around 870,000 distinct CDR3 sequences, 29% of which are singletons. The sequenced sample consisted of blood. The receptor source for this set is a woman aged 80 or older in good health.

The sample holds a few counts of this clonotype. A junction boundary mismatches the germline segment, possibly from a read error. The V call is TRBV20-1, the J call TRBJ2-5, with D hard to call. Germline V gene data show CDR1 as DFQATT and CDR2 as SNEGSKA (reference sequence). This CDR3 has 14 residues. CDR3 DNA sequence: TGCAGTGCTAGAGAGGCCGGGTACCAAGAGGCCCAGTACTTC. It encodes CSAREAGYQEAQYF.

The chain combines TRBV5-6 with TRBJ1-6; TRBD1 matches at 9 bases. Trimming cost V 2 bases and J 11 bases; bases outside gene matches: 11. Germline CDR1 and CDR2: SGHDT and YYEEEE. CDR3 length equals 16 residues. Written as DNA, the CDR3 is TGTGCCAGCAGCTTAACAGGGGGCGCAGGGGGCCCACCCCTCCACTTT. Encoded protein: CASSLTGGAGGPPLHF.

This clonotype was counted many times. This sequence joins TRBV7-2 and TRBJ2-7; 10 bases align to TRBD1. J lost 5 bases, V lost 4 bases, and 2 bases had no gene match. The CDR3 totals 13 residues. The germline V gene encodes CDR1 SGHTA and CDR2 FQGNSA. CDR3 DNA sequence: TGTGCCAGCAGCTGGGACAGGGGCGACGAGCAGTACTTC. Its protein is CASSWDRGDEQYF.

In its sample, this clonotype was seen many times. The rearrangement uses TRBV20-1 and TRBJ2-5, with D maybe TRBD1 (6 bases). Trimming shortened V by 6 bases and J by 2 bases, and 16 bases separated the two germline ends. Germline V lookup: CDR1 DFQATT, CDR2 SNEGSKA (reference sequence). This CDR3 has 14 amino acids. In nucleotides, the CDR3 is TGCAGTGCGGAACCGGGACAATTACAAGAGACCCAGTACTTC. It specifies CSAEPGQLQETQYF.

To note about this clonotype: Possible read error: a much larger clone is one base away. This chain joins TRBV12-3 or TRBV12-4 and TRBJ1-6, with D perhaps matching TRBD1 (6 bases). Trimming pared 4 bases from V and 7 bases from J, leaving 11 bases between. This CDR3 spans 14 amino acids. DNA of the CDR3: TGTGCCAGCAGTTGTTCAGGGGTCAATTCACCCCTCCACTTT. Translating gives CASSCSGVNSPLHF.

This clonotype was recorded at least ten times. This chain joins TRBV7-2 and TRBJ2-5, with D maybe TRBD2 (5 bases). This CDR3 is 16 amino acids long. CDR1 is SGHTA and CDR2 is FQGNSA in the germline V gene. The V end lost 0 bases, the J end lost 1 base, and 12 bases lay between the germline ends. The CDR3 loop is CASSLAVVEGQETQYF. The CDR3 DNA follows: TGTGCCAGCAGCTTAGCGGTAGTTGAGGGCCAAGAGACCCAGTACTTC.

This rearrangement joins TRBV10-1 to TRBJ2-3, with TRBD2 as a possible D gene (6 bases). V was pared by 3 bases and J by 6 bases, with 16 bases between. The germline gives CDR1 WNHNN, CDR2 SYGVQD (reference sequence). The CDR3 sequence is 15 residues long. CDR3 region: CASSERTKNPDTQYF. Here the CDR3 DNA reads TGCGCCAGCAGTGAACGGACTAAGAATCCGGATACGCAGTATTTT.

This clonotype was recorded a few times. The chain is built from TRBV28 and TRBJ1-1, with 8 bases fitting TRBD1. CDR1 is MDHEN, CDR2 SYDVKM, per germline. The CDR3 runs 15 residues. V lost 4 bases, J lost 3 bases, and 7 bases stayed unmatched. This CDR3 reads CASSSPQGADTEAFF. CDR3 coding DNA: TGTGCCAGCAGTTCCCCGCAGGGGGCCGACACTGAAGCTTTCTTT.

The table lists this clonotype with many counts. V gene TRBV6-5 combines with J gene TRBJ1-2, with D uncertain. V was shortened by 8 bases and J by 3 bases, with 13 bases between the two germline ends. There are 13 residues in the CDR3. Germline V gives CDR1 MNHEY, CDR2 SVGAGI. The CDR3 here is CASGTRIDYGYTF. The CDR3 region has the DNA TGTGCCAGCGGCACTAGAATCGACTATGGCTACACCTTC.

This clonotype was seen more than once but under ten times. V gene TRBV6-1 combines with J gene TRBJ2-6; a possible D gene is TRBD2 (7 bases). Germline V gene sequence: CDR1 MNHNS, CDR2 SASEGT. This CDR3 is 16 amino acids long. V lost 10 bases and J 4 bases, leaving 20 bases between the germline ends. The CDR3 coding sequence is TGTGCCACCCAGATAGGGGGAGGGCGCGGGGCCAACGTCCTGACTTTC. It encodes CATQIGGGRGANVLTF.

There are many counts of this clonotype. This rearrangement joins TRBV29-1 to TRBJ2-1; 7 bases are shared with TRBD1. V was clipped by 1 base and J by 0 bases; unmatched bases: 3. Germline values: CDR1 SQVTM, CDR2 ANQGSEA. The CDR3 sequence is 15 residues long. Here the CDR3 reads CSVEGDSSSYNEQFF. In nucleotides, the CDR3 is TGCAGCGTTGAAGGGGACAGCAGCTCCTACAATGAGCAGTTCTTC.

There are many counts of this clonotype. The chain joins TRBV20-1 to TRBJ2-7; possible D gene TRBD2, 6 bases. The CDR3 has 15 amino acids. Trimming shortened V by 1 base and J by 2 bases, and 15 bases separated the two germline ends. CDR1 is DFQATT and CDR2 is SNEGSKA in the germline V gene (reference sequence). Written as DNA, the CDR3 is TGCAGTGCTAGAGGTGGGGAGGCGCCCGCCTACGAGCAGTACTTC. Protein: CSARGGEAPAYEQYF.

This clonotype was counted a few times. With a much larger clone just one base away, this may be a read error. The chain combines TRBV7-2 with TRBJ2-7; TRBD1 matches 9 bases. This CDR3 has 15 residues. The V segment lost 5 bases and the J segment 2 bases; nucleotides outside the gene matches: 7. Germline lookup yields CDR1 SGHTA and CDR2 FQGNSA. This CDR3 is CASSVVGQGPYEQYF. The CDR3 coding sequence is TGTGCCAGCAGCGTAGTGGGACAGGGCCCCTACGAGCAGTACTTC.

In the case of this clonotype: This may be a read error: a much more frequent sequence differs by one nucleotide. The chain has TRBV4-3 and TRBJ2-3, with TRBD2 matching over 8 bases. The CDR3 has 18 amino acids. V gave up 1 base and J gave up 2 bases; unmatched junction bases: 11. Germline CDR1 is LGHNA and CDR2 is YSLEER. Written as DNA, the CDR3 is TGCGCCAGCAGCCAAGGGTTGGCGGGGGGCTTGGTCACAGATACGCAGTATTTT. Protein product: CASSQGLAGGLVTDTQYF.

Many counts were recorded for this clonotype. The genes are TRBV11-2 and TRBJ1-5, with D possibly matching TRBD1 (5 bases). Trimming removed 0 bases at V and 0 bases at J, with 12 bases between. Germline-derived CDR1 and CDR2 are SGHAT and FQNNGV. The CDR3 sequence is 17 residues long. Written as DNA, the CDR3 is TGTGCCAGCAGCTTAGATCGGGGCGGTAATAGCAATCAGCCCCAGCATTTT. It specifies CASSLDRGGNSNQPQHF.

V gene TRBV27 combines with J gene TRBJ2-7; D may be TRBD1 or TRBD2 (5 bases each). The CDR3 has 15 amino acids. The germline V gene encodes CDR1 MNHEY and CDR2 SMNVEV (reference sequence). V lost 3 bases to trimming and J lost 3 bases, with 15 bases between them. CDR3 DNA sequence: TGTGCCAGCAGTTTCATCCGGGGCCCCGGCTACGAGCAGTACTTC. Protein product: CASSFIRGPGYEQYF.

The J gene is TRBJ1-1, the V gene TRBV20-1; D call uncertain. The V and J ends lost 2 bases and 0 bases respectively, with 13 bases between them. In germline, CDR1 is DFQATT, CDR2 SNEGSKA (reference sequence). The CDR3 loop spans 15 amino acids. The CDR3 loop reads CSARHHKRMNTEAFF. CDR3 DNA: TGCAGTGCTAGACACCACAAACGCATGAACACTGAAGCTTTCTTT.

The chain joins TRBV2 to TRBJ1-5; the D gene is possibly TRBD1 (5 bases). This CDR3 spans 16 amino acids. CDR1 is SNHLY, CDR2 FYNNEI, per germline. The V end lost 0 bases, the J end lost 3 bases, and 12 bases lay between the germline ends. The chain's CDR3 is CASSEAAGIPNQPQHF. The CDR3 nucleotides read TGTGCCAGCAGTGAAGCTGCAGGGATCCCCAATCAGCCCCAGCATTTT.